This TCR beta chain was documented in a study of cytomegalovirus exposure and HLA in healthy donors. The sample holds one count of this clone. V lost 4 bases, J lost 1 base, and 4 bases stayed unmatched. The CDR3 has 15 residues. CDR1 and CDR2 (germline): MNHNS, SASEGT. 13 Jbeta primers and 60 Vbeta primers were used for the PCR. Only in-frame clones appear in the TCRdb table, and some are missing; sequencing was by immunoSEQ multiplex PCR. Counted here are 150,000 to 200,000 clones, roughly 73% occurring once; the ten biggest clones make up around 1.5%. The chain couples TRBV6-1 to TRBJ2-1; 7 positions agree with TRBD2. Sequenced material: PBMCs. The TCR comes from a woman in her twenties or thirties in good health and CMV-seronegative. CDR3 DNA sequence: TGTGCCAGCAGTGTAGCTAGCGGATCCTACAATGAGCAGTTCTTC. Translating it yields CASSVASGSYNEQFF.